This record looks at one T cell receptor (beta chain) sequence and its context. The V gene end was trimmed by 0 bases and the J gene end by 13 bases; junction bases not matched to a gene: 27. This CDR3 has 19 amino acids. Germline CDR1 reads SGHDT; CDR2 reads YYEEEE. The protocol was immunoSEQ multiplex PCR, while the TCRdb copy is restricted to in-frame clones and leaves out a portion. Found here are some 30,000 clones, about nine tenths of them singletons; the top ten hold approximately 4.5%. These data originate in a study of T cell changes during pregnancy in multiple sclerosis. The chain is built from TRBV5-6 and TRBJ1-2, with 7 bases identical to TRBD1. This TCR was sampled from a female donor with multiple sclerosis, enrolled in a pregnancy study. This material consisted of CD8+ T cells from peripheral blood mononuclear cells, taken in the second trimester of pregnancy. The CDR3: CASSLEGSGMTGLIYFGTF. The CDR3 region has the DNA TGTGCCAGCAGCTTGGAAGGGTCGGGGATGACAGGGTTGATATATTTCGGCACCTTC.